This T cell receptor (beta chain) was recorded in a study of molecular identifiers for immune sequencing clone quantification. TCRdb used MiXCR to reprocess the PCR reads, holding one entry per CDR3 protein. The profile covers approximately 10,000 distinct CDR3 sequences, with approximately 20% appearing a single time and 1.7% taken by the ten largest. This clonotype was counted between two and nine times. With 10%, 30% or 50% of RNA, about 20,000 to 1,100,000 naive CD8 T cells were sequenced. This TCR derives from a human donor in good health. Some libraries in this study had Jurkat cell RNA spiked in. Sequencing was done on a sample of naive CD8+ T cells from blood, with Jurkat cell RNA spiked in. Stated subset: FACS-sorted CD8+CD4-CCR7+CD45RA+ naive T cells.

The CDR3 coding sequence is TGTGCCAGCAGCGATACAGGGGGCTGGAGCACTGAAGCTTTCTTT. As protein: CASSDTGGWSTEAFF. This chain connects TRBV27 to TRBJ1-1; 9 nucleotides match TRBD1. J was trimmed by 4 bases and V by 6 bases; bases with no gene match: 9. This CDR3 is 15 amino acids long. In germline, CDR1 is MNHEY, CDR2 SMNVEV (reference sequence).